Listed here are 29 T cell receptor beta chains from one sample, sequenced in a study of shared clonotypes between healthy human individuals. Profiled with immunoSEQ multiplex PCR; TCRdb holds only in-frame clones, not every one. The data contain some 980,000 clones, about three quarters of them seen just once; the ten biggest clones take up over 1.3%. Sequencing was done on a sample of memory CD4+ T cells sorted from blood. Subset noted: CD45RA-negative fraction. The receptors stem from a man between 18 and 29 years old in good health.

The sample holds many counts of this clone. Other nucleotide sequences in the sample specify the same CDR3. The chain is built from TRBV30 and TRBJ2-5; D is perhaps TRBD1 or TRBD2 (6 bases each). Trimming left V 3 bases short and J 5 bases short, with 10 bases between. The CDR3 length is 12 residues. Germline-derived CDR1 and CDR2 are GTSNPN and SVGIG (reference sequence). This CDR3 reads CAWSSGAETQYF. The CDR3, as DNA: TGTGCCTGGAGCTCGGGGGCGGAGACCCAGTACTTC.

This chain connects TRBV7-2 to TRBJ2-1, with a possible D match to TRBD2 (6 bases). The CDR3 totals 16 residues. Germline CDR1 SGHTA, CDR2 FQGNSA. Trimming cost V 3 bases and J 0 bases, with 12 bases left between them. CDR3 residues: CASSFSGGSSYNEQFF. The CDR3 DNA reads TGTGCCAGCAGCTTCAGCGGAGGGAGCTCCTACAATGAGCAGTTCTTC.

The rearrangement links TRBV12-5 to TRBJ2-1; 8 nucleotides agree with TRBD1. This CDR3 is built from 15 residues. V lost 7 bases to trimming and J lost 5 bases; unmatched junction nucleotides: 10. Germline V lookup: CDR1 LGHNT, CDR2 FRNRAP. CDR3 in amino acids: CASAPTGTGNNEQFF. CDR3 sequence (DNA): TGTGCTAGTGCTCCTACCGGGACAGGTAACAATGAGCAGTTCTTC.

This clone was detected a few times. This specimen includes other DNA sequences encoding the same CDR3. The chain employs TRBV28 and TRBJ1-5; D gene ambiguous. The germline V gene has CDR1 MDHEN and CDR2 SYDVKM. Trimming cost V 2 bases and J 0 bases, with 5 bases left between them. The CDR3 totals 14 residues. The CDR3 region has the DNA TGTGCCAGCAGTTTAGGGAATAGCAATCAGCCCCAGCATTTT. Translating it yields CASSLGNSNQPQHF.

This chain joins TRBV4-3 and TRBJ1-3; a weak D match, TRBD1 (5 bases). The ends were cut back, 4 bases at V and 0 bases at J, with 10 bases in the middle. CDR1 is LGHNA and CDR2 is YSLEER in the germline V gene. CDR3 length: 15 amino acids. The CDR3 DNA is TGCGCCAGCAGCCCAATCGGGGGCTCTGGAAACACCATATATTTT. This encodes CASSPIGGSGNTIYF.

CDR3 nucleotides: TGTGCCAGCAGTTACCGGGACAGGGGTCTCTATGGCTACACCTTC. Its protein is CASSYRDRGLYGYTF. The chain is built from TRBV6-5 and TRBJ1-2; the match to TRBD1 covers 10 bases. Germline V gene data show CDR1 as MNHEY and CDR2 as SVGAGI. With 2 bases clipped from V and 4 bases from J, the junction kept 4 bases outside the gene matches. This CDR3 comprises 15 residues.

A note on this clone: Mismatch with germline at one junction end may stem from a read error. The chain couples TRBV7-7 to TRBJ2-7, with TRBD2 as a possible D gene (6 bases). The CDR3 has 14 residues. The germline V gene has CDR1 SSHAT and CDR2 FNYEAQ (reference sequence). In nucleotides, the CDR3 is TGTGCTAGCAGCTTAGGCGGGGATAACTACGAGCAGTACTTC. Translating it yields CASSLGGDNYEQYF.

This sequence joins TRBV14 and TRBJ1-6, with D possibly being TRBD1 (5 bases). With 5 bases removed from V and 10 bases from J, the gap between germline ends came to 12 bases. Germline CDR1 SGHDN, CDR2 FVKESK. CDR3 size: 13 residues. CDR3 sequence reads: CASSFRGESPLHF. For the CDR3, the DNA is TGTGCCAGCAGCTTCCGGGGCGAGTCACCCCTCCACTTT.

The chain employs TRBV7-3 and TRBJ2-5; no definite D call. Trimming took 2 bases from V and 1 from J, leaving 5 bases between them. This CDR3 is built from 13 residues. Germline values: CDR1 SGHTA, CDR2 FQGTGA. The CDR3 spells CASSLLPQETQYF. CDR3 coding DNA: TGTGCCAGCAGCTTATTACCCCAAGAGACCCAGTACTTC.

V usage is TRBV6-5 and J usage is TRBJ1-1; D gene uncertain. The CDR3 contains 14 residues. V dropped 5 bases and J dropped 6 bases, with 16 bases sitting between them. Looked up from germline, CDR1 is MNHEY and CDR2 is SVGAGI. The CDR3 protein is CASSDTRNSPEAFF. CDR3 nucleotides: TGTGCCAGCAGTGACACCCGCAACTCCCCTGAAGCTTTCTTT.

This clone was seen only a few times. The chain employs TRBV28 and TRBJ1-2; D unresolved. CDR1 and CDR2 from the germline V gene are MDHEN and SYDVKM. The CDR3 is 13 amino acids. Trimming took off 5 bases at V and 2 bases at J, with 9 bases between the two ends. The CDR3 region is CASSPSRNYGYTF. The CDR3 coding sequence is TGTGCCAGCAGTCCCTCCAGGAACTATGGCTACACCTTC.

CDR3 DNA: TGTGCCAGCAGAGGACAGGGGGCTCCTTACGAGCAGTACTTC. Translation: CASRGQGAPYEQYF. V is TRBV2 and J is TRBJ2-7; 11 bases map to TRBD1. With 6 bases clipped from V and 4 bases from J, the junction kept 5 bases outside the gene matches. There are 14 residues in the CDR3. The germline CDR1 and CDR2 sequences are SNHLY and FYNNEI.

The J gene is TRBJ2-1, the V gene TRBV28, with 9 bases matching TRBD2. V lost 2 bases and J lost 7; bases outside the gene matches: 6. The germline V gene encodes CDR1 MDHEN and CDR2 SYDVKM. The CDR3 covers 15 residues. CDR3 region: CASSLAGGPGNEQFF. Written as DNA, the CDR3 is TGTGCCAGCAGTTTAGCGGGAGGGCCGGGGAATGAGCAGTTCTTC.

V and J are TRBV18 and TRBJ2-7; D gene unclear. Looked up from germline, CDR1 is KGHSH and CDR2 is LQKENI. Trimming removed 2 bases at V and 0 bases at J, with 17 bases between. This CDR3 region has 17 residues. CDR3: CASSPRVLGSSSYEQYF. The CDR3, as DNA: TGTGCCAGCTCACCAAGGGTGCTAGGCTCAAGCTCCTACGAGCAGTACTTC. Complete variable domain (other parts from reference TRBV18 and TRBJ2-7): NAGVMQNPRHLVRRRGQEARLRCSPMKGHSHVYWYRQLPEEGLKFMVYLQKENIIDESGMPKERFSAEFPKEGPSILRIQQVVRGDSAAYFCASSPRVLGSSSYEQYFGPGTRLTVT.

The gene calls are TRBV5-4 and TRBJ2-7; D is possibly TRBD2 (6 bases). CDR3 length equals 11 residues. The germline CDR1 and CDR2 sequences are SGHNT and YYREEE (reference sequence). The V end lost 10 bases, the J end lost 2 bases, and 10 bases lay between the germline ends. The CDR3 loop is CAVRLAYEQYF. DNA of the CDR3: TGTGCCGTCCGACTAGCCTACGAGCAGTACTTC.

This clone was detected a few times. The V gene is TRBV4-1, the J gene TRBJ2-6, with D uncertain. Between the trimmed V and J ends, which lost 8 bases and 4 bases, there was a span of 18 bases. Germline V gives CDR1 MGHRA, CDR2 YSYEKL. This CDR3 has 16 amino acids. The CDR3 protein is CASGTRTGQGANVLTF. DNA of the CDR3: TGCGCCAGCGGAACTCGGACGGGCCAGGGGGCCAACGTCCTGACTTTC.

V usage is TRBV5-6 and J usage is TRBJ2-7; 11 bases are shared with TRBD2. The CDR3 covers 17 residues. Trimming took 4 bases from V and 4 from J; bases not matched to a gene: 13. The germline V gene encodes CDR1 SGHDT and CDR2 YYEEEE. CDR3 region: CASSGYSGREIWYEQYF. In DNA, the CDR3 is TGTGCCAGCAGCGGGTATAGCGGGAGGGAAATATGGTACGAGCAGTACTTC.

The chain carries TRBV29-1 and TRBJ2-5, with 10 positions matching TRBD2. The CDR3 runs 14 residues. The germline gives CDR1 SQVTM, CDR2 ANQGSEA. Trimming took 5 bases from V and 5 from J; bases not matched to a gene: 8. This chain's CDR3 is CSVWPSGRWETQYF. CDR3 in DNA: TGCAGCGTTTGGCCTAGCGGGAGATGGGAGACCCAGTACTTC.

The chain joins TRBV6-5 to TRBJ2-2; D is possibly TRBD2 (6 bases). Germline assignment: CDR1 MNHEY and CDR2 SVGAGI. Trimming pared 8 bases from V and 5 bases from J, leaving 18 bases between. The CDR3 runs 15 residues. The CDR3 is CASWWRDRGTGELFF. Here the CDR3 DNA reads TGTGCCAGCTGGTGGCGGGACCGTGGAACCGGGGAGCTGTTTTTT.

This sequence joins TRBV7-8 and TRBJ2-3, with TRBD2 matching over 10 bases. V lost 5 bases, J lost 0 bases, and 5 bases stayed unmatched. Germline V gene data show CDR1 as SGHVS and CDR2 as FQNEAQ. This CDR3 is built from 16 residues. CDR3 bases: TGTGCCAGCAGCGGAAGAGCGGGGGGGAGCACAGATACGCAGTATTTT. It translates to CASSGRAGGSTDTQYF.

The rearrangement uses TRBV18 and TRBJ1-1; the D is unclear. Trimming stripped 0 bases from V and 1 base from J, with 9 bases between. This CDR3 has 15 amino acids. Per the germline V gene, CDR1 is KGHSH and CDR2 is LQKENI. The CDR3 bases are TGTGCCAGCTCACCACCTCTCGCGGCGAACACTGAAGCTTTCTTT. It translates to CASSPPLAANTEAFF.

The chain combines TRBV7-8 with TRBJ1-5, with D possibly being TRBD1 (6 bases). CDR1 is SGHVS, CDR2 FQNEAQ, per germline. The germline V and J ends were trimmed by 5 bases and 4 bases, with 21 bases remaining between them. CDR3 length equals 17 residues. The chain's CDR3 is CASSPWGGGDKNQPQHF. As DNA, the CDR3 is TGTGCCAGCAGCCCCTGGGGGGGAGGGGACAAGAATCAGCCCCAGCATTTT. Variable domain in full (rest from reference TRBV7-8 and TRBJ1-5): GAGVSQSPRYKVAKRGQDVALRCDPISGHVSLFWYQQALGQGPEFLTYFQNEAQLDKSGLPSDRFFAERPEGSVSTLKIQRTQQEDSAVYLCASSPWGGGDKNQPQHFGDGTRLSIL.

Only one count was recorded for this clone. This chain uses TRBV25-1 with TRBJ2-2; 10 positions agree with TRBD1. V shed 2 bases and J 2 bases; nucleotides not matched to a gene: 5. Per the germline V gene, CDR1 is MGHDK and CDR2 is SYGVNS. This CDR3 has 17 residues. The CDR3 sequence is CASSETRQGANTGELFF. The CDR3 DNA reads TGTGCCAGCAGTGAAACCCGACAGGGGGCTAACACCGGGGAGCTGTTTTTT. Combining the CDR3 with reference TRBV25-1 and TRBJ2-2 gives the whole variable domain EADIYQTPRYLVIGTGKKITLECSQTMGHDKMYWYQQDPGMELHLIHYSYGVNSTEKGDLSSESTVSRIRTEHFPLTLESARPSHTSQYLCASSETRQGANTGELFFGEGSRLTVL.

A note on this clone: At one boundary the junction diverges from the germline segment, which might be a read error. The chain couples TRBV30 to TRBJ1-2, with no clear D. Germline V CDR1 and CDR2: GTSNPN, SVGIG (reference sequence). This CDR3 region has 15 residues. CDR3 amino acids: CAWSVHPPFIYGYLF. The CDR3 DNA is TGTGCCTGGAGTGTACACCCCCCATTTATTTATGGCTACCTCTTC.

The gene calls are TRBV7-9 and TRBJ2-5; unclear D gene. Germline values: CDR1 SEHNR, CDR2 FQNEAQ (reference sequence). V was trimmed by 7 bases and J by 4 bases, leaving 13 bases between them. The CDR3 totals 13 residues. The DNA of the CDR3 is TGTGCCAGCACCCTGGGGTGGGGAGAGACCCAGTACTTC. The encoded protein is CASTLGWGETQYF.

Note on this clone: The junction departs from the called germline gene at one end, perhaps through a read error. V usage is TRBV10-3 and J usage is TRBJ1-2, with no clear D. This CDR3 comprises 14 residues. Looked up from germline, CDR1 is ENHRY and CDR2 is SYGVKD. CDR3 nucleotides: TGTGCCATCGCGGGTCCGCGGGATAGGGATGGCCACACCTTC. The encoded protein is CAIAGPRDRDGHTF.

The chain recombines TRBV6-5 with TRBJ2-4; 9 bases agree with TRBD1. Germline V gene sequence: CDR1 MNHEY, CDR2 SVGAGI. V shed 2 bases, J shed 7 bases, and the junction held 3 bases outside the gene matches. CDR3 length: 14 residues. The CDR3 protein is CASSYTGGENIQYF. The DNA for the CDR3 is TGTGCCAGCAGTTACACAGGGGGCGAGAACATTCAGTACTTC.

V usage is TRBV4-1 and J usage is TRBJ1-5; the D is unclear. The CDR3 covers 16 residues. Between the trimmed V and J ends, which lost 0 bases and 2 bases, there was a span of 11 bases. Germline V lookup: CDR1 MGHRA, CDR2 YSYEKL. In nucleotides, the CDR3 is TGCGCCAGCAGCCAAGAGGCGGGGAATGGCAATCAGCCCCAGCATTTT. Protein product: CASSQEAGNGNQPQHF.

The CDR3 coding sequence is TGCGCCAGCAGCTCCAGGGATTACACTGAAGCTTTCTTT. It encodes CASSSRDYTEAFF. This chain uses TRBV5-1 with TRBJ1-1, with D possibly matching TRBD1 (5 bases). V lost 3 bases, J lost 3 bases, and 9 bases lay in between. The CDR3 covers 13 residues. CDR1 is SGHRS, CDR2 YFSETQ, per germline.